This entry lists 24 T cell receptor beta chains sequenced from one sample in a study of shared clonotypes between healthy human individuals (dated by TCRdb to the early 2020s). The method behind the library was the immunoSEQ multiplex PCR assay. Entries here come from immuneACCESS through TCRdb and include only in-frame sequences with V and J called. Some clones fail to appear in such tables; in the studies checked, an unresolved V gene covers under half of the shortfall, and the cause of the remainder is unknown. The sample yields about 470,000 clones; 70% to 80% were counted once. Around 14% of the sample is in the top ten clones. Material for sequencing was PBMCs. These receptors all stem from a woman in her forties in good health. Some clones in this sample may be carry-over from other donors' samples.

J is TRBJ2-7 and V is TRBV28, with TRBD1 identical over 7 bases. The CDR3 length is 17 residues. Per the germline V gene, CDR1 is MDHEN and CDR2 is SYDVKM. Trimming removed 2 bases from V and 0 bases from J; junction bases left unmatched: 10. DNA for the CDR3: TGTGCCAGCAGTTTAAATCCTGTGACAGGGTTCTCCTACGAGCAGTACTTC. It yields the protein CASSLNPVTGFSYEQYF.

V usage is TRBV10-3 and J usage is TRBJ2-2; D possibly matches TRBD1 or TRBD2 (5 bases each). The CDR3 extends over 15 amino acids. Trimming removed 0 bases from V and 7 bases from J, with 12 bases in between. Germline V lookup: CDR1 ENHRY, CDR2 SYGVKD. The CDR3 region is CAISESLWGIGELFF. The CDR3 DNA reads TGTGCCATCAGTGAGTCGTTGTGGGGGATCGGGGAGCTGTTTTTT.

The V call is TRBV2, the J call TRBJ2-2; D perhaps matches TRBD1 (5 bases). Trimming took off 4 bases at V and 0 bases at J, with 9 bases between the two ends. The CDR3 covers 15 residues. Germline V gene data show CDR1 as SNHLY and CDR2 as FYNNEI. The CDR3 region is CASSVSGTNTGELFF. The DNA of the CDR3 is TGTGCCAGCAGTGTTTCAGGGACGAACACCGGGGAGCTGTTTTTT. The full variable domain, its missing parts supplied by reference TRBV2 and TRBJ2-2, is EPEVTQTPSHQVTQMGQEVILRCVPISNHLYFYWYRQILGQKVEFLVSFYNNEISEKSEIFDDQFSVERPDGSNFTLKIRSTKLEDSAMYFCASSVSGTNTGELFFGEGSRLTVL.

This chain joins TRBV6-4 and TRBJ2-2, with 10 bases aligning to TRBD1. CDR1 and CDR2 (germline): MRHNA, SNTAGT. The CDR3 extends over 15 amino acids. Trimming at V came to 4 bases and at J to 6 bases, leaving 5 bases not matched to a gene. Here the CDR3 reads CASSGGTGDAGELFF. DNA for the CDR3: TGTGCCAGCAGTGGAGGGACAGGGGACGCCGGGGAGCTGTTTTTT.

The rearrangement joins TRBV7-9 to TRBJ2-3, with D hard to call. The germline gives CDR1 SEHNR, CDR2 FQNEAQ (reference sequence). V was clipped by 6 bases and J by 0 bases, with 7 bases between them. The CDR3 sequence is 13 residues long. CDR3 protein: CASSRISTDTQYF. The CDR3 coding sequence is TGTGCCAGCAGTCGTATAAGCACAGATACGCAGTATTTT.

The rearrangement links TRBV18 to TRBJ2-1; TRBD2 is a possible D gene (5 bases). Germline CDR1 reads KGHSH; CDR2 reads LQKENI. CDR3 size: 13 residues. Trimming left V 3 bases short and J 4 bases short, with 7 bases between. The CDR3 is CASSPGGYNEQFF. As DNA, the CDR3 is TGTGCCAGCTCACCTGGAGGATACAATGAGCAGTTCTTC. The complete variable domain, with remaining parts taken from reference TRBV18 and TRBJ2-1, reads NAGVMQNPRHLVRRRGQEARLRCSPMKGHSHVYWYRQLPEEGLKFMVYLQKENIIDESGMPKERFSAEFPKEGPSILRIQQVVRGDSAAYFCASSPGGYNEQFFGPGTRLTVL.

The CDR3 bases are TGTGCCAGCAAACTGGACAGATGGAATGAAAAACTGTTTTTT. It translates to CASKLDRWNEKLFF. The chain has TRBV2 and TRBJ1-4; the D gene is possibly TRBD1 (6 bases). V gave up 7 bases and J gave up 5 bases, with 14 bases separating them. This CDR3 has 14 amino acids. The germline V gene has CDR1 SNHLY and CDR2 FYNNEI. Drawing the rest from reference TRBV2 and TRBJ1-4, the complete variable domain is EPEVTQTPSHQVTQMGQEVILRCVPISNHLYFYWYRQILGQKVEFLVSFYNNEISEKSEIFDDQFSVERPDGSNFTLKIRSTKLEDSAMYFCASKLDRWNEKLFFGSGTQLSVL.

The V and J genes are TRBV4-1 and TRBJ2-7; 7 bases fit TRBD2. The CDR3 contains 15 residues. Trimming removed 0 bases from V and 4 bases from J; junction bases left unmatched: 6. Germline values: CDR1 MGHRA, CDR2 YSYEKL. The CDR3 region is CASSQEDDGGYEQYF. The CDR3 DNA reads TGCGCCAGCAGCCAAGAAGATGACGGGGGGTACGAGCAGTACTTC.

The chain joins TRBV9 to TRBJ2-2; 12 bases match TRBD2. The CDR3 has 18 residues. The germline V gene has CDR1 SGDLS and CDR2 YYNGEE. Trimming took 0 bases from V and 5 from J; bases not matched to a gene: 8. The CDR3 DNA sequence: TGTGCCAGCAGCGTAGCTAGCGGGAGGGGACCGGGGACCGGGGAGCTGTTTTTT. Translated, it gives CASSVASGRGPGTGELFF.

This chain uses TRBV7-2 with TRBJ2-3; D unclear. The CDR3 runs to 16 residues. Germline V gene sequence: CDR1 SGHTA, CDR2 FQGNSA. V was clipped by 5 bases and J by 0 bases, with 15 bases between them. CDR3 residues: CASSDLRRSSTDTQYF. DNA for the CDR3: TGTGCCAGCAGCGATCTGAGGCGGTCAAGCACAGATACGCAGTATTTT.

This clone showed up just once. The V gene is TRBV4-2, the J gene TRBJ2-1; D unclear. With 1 base removed from V and 6 bases from J, the gap between germline ends came to 7 bases. Per germline, CDR1 LGHNA and CDR2 YNFKEQ. The CDR3 covers 13 residues. CDR3: CASSQARRNEQFF. The CDR3 DNA follows: TGTGCCAGCAGCCAAGCCAGGCGCAATGAGCAGTTCTTC.

This chain links TRBV27 with TRBJ2-2; 10 bases line up with TRBD1. V shed 5 bases and J 8 bases; nucleotides not matched to a gene: 14. The CDR3 extends over 17 amino acids. Germline values: CDR1 MNHEY, CDR2 SMNVEV (reference sequence). The CDR3 sequence is CASSPHKTGTGEGELFF. Written as DNA, the CDR3 is TGTGCCAGCAGTCCACATAAAACCGGGACAGGGGAAGGGGAGCTGTTTTTT.

The V call is TRBV11-2, the J call TRBJ2-1; TRBD2 is a possible D gene (5 bases). Germline loops: CDR1 SGHAT, CDR2 FQNNGV. The CDR3 spans 14 residues. Trimming shortened V by 1 base and J by 10 bases, and 14 bases separated the two germline ends. The CDR3 is CASSLGRGGREQFF. DNA of the CDR3: TGTGCCAGCAGCTTAGGACGAGGAGGAAGGGAGCAGTTCTTC.

V and J are TRBV6-5 and TRBJ2-7, with 9 positions matching TRBD1. Germline V gene data show CDR1 as MNHEY and CDR2 as SVGAGI. The junction had 3 bases not matched to a gene; V was cut back by 0 bases and J by 3 bases. CDR3 length: 15 amino acids. CDR3 amino acids: CASSYSVTGGYEQYF. The CDR3, as DNA: TGTGCCAGCAGTTACTCAGTGACAGGGGGCTACGAGCAGTACTTC.

This clone showed up just a few times. The chain has TRBV19 and TRBJ2-2; D is ambiguous. The CDR3 has 15 residues. Between the trimmed V and J ends, which lost 3 bases and 3 bases, there was a span of 11 bases. From germline, CDR1 is LNHDA and CDR2 SQIVND (reference sequence). CDR3 coding DNA: TGTGCCAGTAGTATCTTGGGTGGGGACACCGGGGAGCTGTTTTTT. It codes for CASSILGGDTGELFF.

The rearrangement joins TRBV5-4 to TRBJ2-2; D unclear. With 4 bases removed from V and 0 bases from J, the gap between germline ends came to 7 bases. The CDR3 has 14 residues. CDR1 SGHNT and CDR2 YYREEE come from the germline V gene (reference sequence). The CDR3 sequence is CASSHVPNTGELFF. The CDR3 coding sequence is TGTGCCAGCAGCCACGTACCGAACACCGGGGAGCTGTTTTTT.

Of note for this clone: One base away lies a much larger clone, so this may be a sequencing read error. CDR3: CASSEAWAISNTGEPFF. As DNA, the CDR3 is TGTGCCAGCAGTGAAGCATGGGCGATTTCGAACACCGGGGAGCCGTTTTTT. The chain recombines TRBV6-1 with TRBJ2-2, with D tentatively TRBD2 (5 bases). The CDR3 spans 17 residues. CDR1 is MNHNS and CDR2 is SASEGT in the germline V gene.

This clone was detected once. The V gene is TRBV25-1, the J gene TRBJ2-5, with D perhaps given as TRBD1 or TRBD2 (6 bases each). The CDR3 sequence is 14 residues long. Deletions cut 4 bases from V and 5 bases from J, with 14 bases between. CDR1 is MGHDK and CDR2 is SYGVNS in the germline V gene. CDR3 protein: CASSARLGGETQYF. The CDR3 nucleotides are TGTGCCAGCAGTGCACGCCTAGGGGGGGAGACCCAGTACTTC.

This clone was seen just once. The chain carries TRBV6-1 and TRBJ1-3; D gene unclear. V was cut by 2 bases and J by 0 bases, with 11 bases left in between. The CDR3 consists of 16 residues. CDR1 is MNHNS and CDR2 is SASEGT in the germline V gene. As DNA, the CDR3 is TGTGCCAGCAGTGAATCATGGATAGGCTCTGGAAACACCATATATTTT. This sequence encodes CASSESWIGSGNTIYF.

The chain recombines TRBV19 with TRBJ2-5; 9 bases align to TRBD1. The germline gives CDR1 LNHDA, CDR2 SQIVND (reference sequence). This CDR3 is 15 amino acids long. Trimming removed 4 bases from V and 5 bases from J; junction bases left unmatched: 8. CDR3 sequence: CASSRGQGTGETQYF. Here the CDR3 DNA reads TGTGCCAGTAGTAGGGGACAGGGCACGGGGGAGACCCAGTACTTC.

The V and J genes are TRBV27 and TRBJ1-5, with D perhaps matching TRBD1 (6 bases). Germline CDR1 and CDR2: MNHEY and SMNVEV (reference sequence). The CDR3 contains 14 residues. V lost 8 bases and J lost 7, with 18 bases in between. The CDR3 loop reads CASGRQASTQPQHF. The CDR3 region has the DNA TGTGCCAGCGGTAGACAGGCCTCCACCCAGCCCCAGCATTTT.

The chain recombines TRBV2 with TRBJ1-5; perhaps TRBD1 as D (6 bases). The CDR3 has 15 amino acids. Trimming took off 4 bases at V and 3 bases at J, with 13 bases between the two ends. CDR1 SNHLY and CDR2 FYNNEI come from the germline V gene. The DNA of the CDR3 is TGTGCCAGCAGTGGCGCAGGGGCCGTCAATCAGCCCCAGCATTTT. Translated: CASSGAGAVNQPQHF. The full variable domain, its missing parts supplied by reference TRBV2 and TRBJ1-5, is EPEVTQTPSHQVTQMGQEVILRCVPISNHLYFYWYRQILGQKVEFLVSFYNNEISEKSEIFDDQFSVERPDGSNFTLKIRSTKLEDSAMYFCASSGAGAVNQPQHFGDGTRLSIL.

This clone was recorded only once. The rearrangement uses TRBV7-9 and TRBJ2-5; D unclear. Germline V gene lookup returns CDR1 SEHNR and CDR2 FQNEAQ (reference sequence). V dropped 5 bases and J dropped 5 bases, with 15 bases sitting between them. The CDR3 length is 14 residues. DNA for the CDR3: TGTGCCAGCAGCCCCCAGTATGGGCCGGAGACCCAGTACTTC. Amino acid sequence: CASSPQYGPETQYF.

Comment on this clone: This sample includes further DNA sequences coding for the same CDR3. The chain is built from TRBV2 and TRBJ2-5; D is ambiguous. Between the trimmed V and J ends, which lost 3 bases and 4 bases, there was a span of 3 bases. This CDR3 is built from 11 residues. CDR1 is SNHLY and CDR2 is FYNNEI in the germline V gene. In nucleotides, the CDR3 is TGTGCCAGCAGTGAGGGAGAGACCCAGTACTTC. Translated: CASSEGETQYF.